This T cell receptor (beta chain) came from a study of OX40 agonist ivuxolimab in advanced cancers. As for the study in general: Aged 23 to 79 with a mean of roughly 63 years, they were around 79% male. One hepatocellular carcinoma and a couple of cutaneous melanoma patients partially responded.

This clone was detected only a few times. Its specificity is not known. Overall study results and limits: There were also nonresponders showing low normalized T-cell clonal expansion.

V lost 3 bases to trimming and J lost 1 base; unmatched junction nucleotides: 9. The CDR3 is 16 residues long. The V gene's germline CDR1 is GTSNPN and CDR2 SVGIG (reference sequence). Measured with immunoSEQ multiplex PCR; TCRdb has only the in-frame clones, and not every one. The sample carries 50,000 to 55,000 clones, 87% recorded once. The receptor's source is an adult with an advanced solid tumor such as melanoma, head and neck, liver or kidney cancer. The genes are TRBV30 and TRBJ1-2, with TRBD1 matching 9 bases. Sample: CD4+ or CD8+ T cells sorted from blood, taken in a trial of the OX40 agonist ivuxolimab. The CDR3 here is CAWSGDRGKLNYGYTF. In DNA form, the CDR3 reads TGTGCCTGGAGCGGAGACAGGGGGAAACTTAACTATGGCTACACCTTC.